Presented here are 26 T cell receptor beta chains from one specimen sequenced in a study of T cell changes during pregnancy in multiple sclerosis. Method: immunoSEQ multiplex PCR; TCRdb's copy keeps in-frame clones and lacks some. This sample yields tens of thousands of clones, of which 85% to 95% are seen a single time; around 2.9% belongs to the top ten. The sequences come from CD8+ T cells from peripheral blood mononuclear cells, collected in the third trimester of pregnancy. These receptors all stem from a female donor in good health, enrolled as a control in a pregnancy study.

The V and J genes are TRBV7-2 and TRBJ1-1; a weak D match, TRBD1 (6 bases). Germline V CDR1 and CDR2: SGHTA, FQGNSA. The V and J ends lost 2 bases and 3 bases respectively, with 10 bases between them. CDR3 size: 14 residues. The CDR3 DNA reads TGTGCCAGCAGCTTACAGGGGCCGGACACTGAAGCTTTCTTT. It yields the protein CASSLQGPDTEAFF.

The CDR3 nucleotides are TGTGCCAGCAGCTCGGACTCGTTACAAGAGACCCAGTACTTC. Protein: CASSSDSLQETQYF. V usage is TRBV7-9 and J usage is TRBJ2-5; the D gene is possibly TRBD2 (5 bases). Germline CDR1 SEHNR, CDR2 FQNEAQ (reference sequence). CDR3 length equals 14 residues. Trimming removed 4 bases from V and 2 bases from J, with 11 bases in between.

The chain couples TRBV11-3 to TRBJ1-2; D gene ambiguous. This CDR3 has 17 amino acids. V was pared by 0 bases and J by 6 bases, with 20 bases between. Germline CDR1 and CDR2: SGHNT and YENEEA. CDR3: CASSLDPPGGWSDGYTF. The CDR3 region has the DNA TGTGCCAGCAGCTTAGACCCCCCGGGAGGTTGGTCGGATGGCTACACCTTC. The full variable domain, in which reference TRBV11-3 and TRBJ1-2 provide the parts outside the CDR3, is EAGVVQSPRYKIIEKKQPVAFWCNPISGHNTLYWYLQNLGQGPELLIRYENEEAVDDSQLPKDRFSAERLKGVDSTLKIQPAELGDSAVYLCASSLDPPGGWSDGYTFGSGTRLTVV.

This clone appeared a single time. This chain connects TRBV7-8 to TRBJ1-1; tentatively, D is TRBD1 (5 bases). Trimming took 5 bases from V and 2 from J, leaving 12 bases between them. From germline, CDR1 is SGHVS and CDR2 FQNEAQ. CDR3 size: 14 residues. CDR3 sequence reads: CASSGHRLNTEAFF. CDR3 DNA sequence: TGTGCCAGCAGCGGGCACAGGCTTAACACTGAAGCTTTCTTT.

The genes are TRBV4-2 and TRBJ1-5; tentative D call: TRBD1 (6 bases). V was shortened by 4 bases and J by 6 bases, with 16 bases between the two germline ends. CDR1 and CDR2 (germline): LGHNA, YNFKEQ. The CDR3 is 15 amino acids. Here the CDR3 DNA reads TGTGCCAGCAGCCTGGGACCCAGAGGGGGTCAGCCCCAGCATTTT. Translated, it gives CASSLGPRGGQPQHF.

The chain joins TRBV6-4 to TRBJ1-5; 10 bases match TRBD1. Germline CDR1 reads MRHNA; CDR2 reads SNTAGT. V shed 4 bases, J shed 9 bases, and the junction held 9 bases outside the gene matches. CDR3 length: 15 amino acids. The CDR3 reads CASSVWDRGGGPQHF. The CDR3 DNA reads as TGTGCCAGCAGTGTATGGGACAGGGGAGGAGGGCCCCAGCATTTT.

This clone was seen a single time. The chain employs TRBV5-5 and TRBJ2-1; 9 bases fit TRBD1. After removal of 4 bases from V and 2 bases from J, the junction contained 7 bases not matched to a gene. The CDR3 length is 16 residues. Germline CDR1 is SGHKS and CDR2 is YYEKEE (reference sequence). The DNA for the CDR3 is TGTGCCAGCAGCGGGTGGGGACAGGGAACCTACAATGAGCAGTTCTTC. Amino acids: CASSGWGQGTYNEQFF.

The rearrangement uses TRBV27 and TRBJ1-2; D call uncertain. This CDR3 region has 15 residues. The V end lost 5 bases, the J end lost 0 bases, and 13 bases lay between the germline ends. The V gene's germline CDR1 is MNHEY and CDR2 SMNVEV (reference sequence). CDR3: CASSTRQSSNYGYTF. As DNA, the CDR3 is TGTGCCAGCAGTACGAGACAATCTTCTAACTATGGCTACACCTTC.

J is TRBJ2-1 and V is TRBV30; 9 positions agree with TRBD1. V shed 0 bases and J 6 bases; nucleotides not matched to a gene: 3. The CDR3 covers 14 residues. Germline-derived CDR1 and CDR2 are GTSNPN and SVGIG (reference sequence). The CDR3 DNA reads TGTGCCTGGAGTGTCGGGACAGGGATCAATGAGCAGTTCTTC. It yields the protein CAWSVGTGINEQFF.

This sequence joins TRBV5-6 and TRBJ1-2; 7 bases are a match to TRBD1. Trimming cost V 1 base and J 5 bases; bases outside gene matches: 5. This CDR3 has 14 amino acids. CDR1 is SGHDT, CDR2 YYEEEE, per germline. CDR3 amino acids: CASSLSSGGYGYTF. The CDR3 coding sequence is TGTGCCAGCAGCTTGAGCTCAGGGGGATATGGCTACACCTTC.

The chain couples TRBV5-6 to TRBJ2-1; 7 bases match TRBD1. Germline lookup yields CDR1 SGHDT and CDR2 YYEEEE. This CDR3 region has 14 residues. J lost 7 bases, V lost 7 bases, and 11 bases had no gene match. The CDR3 is CASSGQAEANEQFF. The CDR3 nucleotides read TGTGCCAGCTCAGGACAGGCGGAGGCAAATGAGCAGTTCTTC.

The gene calls are TRBV6-1 and TRBJ1-2, with a possible D match to TRBD1 (6 bases). V was trimmed by 1 base and J by 1 base, leaving 19 bases between them. The CDR3 extends over 18 amino acids. The germline V gene encodes CDR1 MNHNS and CDR2 SASEGT. The CDR3 bases are TGTGCCAGCAGTGAAGGTGGAGGGGGGGATTCGAGTAACTATGGCTACACCTTC. Protein sequence: CASSEGGGGDSSNYGYTF.

This chain connects TRBV27 to TRBJ2-7; a possible D gene is TRBD1 (6 bases). V lost 5 bases and J 5 bases, leaving 16 bases between the germline ends. The CDR3 runs to 14 residues. CDR1 is MNHEY, CDR2 SMNVEV, per germline (reference sequence). The CDR3 loop is CASSPGERRDEQYF. CDR3 DNA sequence: TGTGCCAGCAGTCCAGGGGAGCGGAGAGACGAGCAGTACTTC.

The V gene is TRBV7-9, the J gene TRBJ2-3; TRBD1 matches 8 bases. V lost 5 bases and J lost 0; bases outside the gene matches: 4. Germline CDR1 is SEHNR and CDR2 is FQNEAQ (reference sequence). CDR3 length: 15 residues. CDR3 in amino acids: CASSGRQGSTDTQYF. CDR3 nucleotide sequence: TGTGCCAGCAGCGGGCGACAGGGGAGCACAGATACGCAGTATTTT.

Only one count was recorded for this clone. This chain connects TRBV4-1 to TRBJ2-1; TRBD2 is a possible D gene (7 bases). The CDR3 consists of 16 residues. The V end lost 4 bases, the J end lost 6 bases, and 19 bases lay between the germline ends. CDR1 MGHRA and CDR2 YSYEKL come from the germline V gene. CDR3 coding DNA: TGCGCCAGCAGCCTTAGGGGGGGGGCGGTGATCAATGAGCAGTTCTTC. As protein: CASSLRGGAVINEQFF.

The chain links TRBV4-2 to TRBJ2-1, with a possible D match to TRBD2 (6 bases). V was pared by 8 bases and J by 1 base, with 15 bases between. CDR3 size: 15 residues. Per the germline V gene, CDR1 is LGHNA and CDR2 is YNFKEQ. The CDR3 here is CASQDSGGSYNEQFF. DNA of the CDR3: TGTGCCAGCCAGGACTCCGGGGGTTCCTACAATGAGCAGTTCTTC.

This clone has only one observation. The chain links TRBV4-3 to TRBJ1-5; D ambiguous. Trimming took off 6 bases at V and 0 bases at J, with 12 bases between the two ends. CDR1 is LGHNA and CDR2 is YSLEER in the germline V gene. The CDR3 is 15 amino acids. The CDR3 nucleotides are TGCGCCAGCAGTCCACAGATTTATAGCAATCAGCCCCAGCATTTT. This gives the protein CASSPQIYSNQPQHF.

The rearrangement uses TRBV4-2 and TRBJ1-5; no definite D call. Germline V gene data show CDR1 as LGHNA and CDR2 as YNFKEQ. V was shortened by 1 base and J by 6 bases, with 4 bases between the two germline ends. This CDR3 contains 12 residues. CDR3 DNA: TGTGCCAGCAGCCAAGGGAGTCAGCCCCAGCATTTT. This codes for CASSQGSQPQHF.

The rearrangement uses TRBV11-3 and TRBJ2-5; tentative D call: TRBD2 (6 bases). V lost 1 base and J 5 bases, leaving 20 bases between the germline ends. CDR3 length: 17 amino acids. Per germline, CDR1 SGHNT and CDR2 YENEEA. CDR3 coding DNA: TGTGCCAGCAGCTTAGGACTCTGGGGACTCGTGGGGGAGACCCAGTACTTC. Translation: CASSLGLWGLVGETQYF.

There are a few counts of this clone. The chain has TRBV13 and TRBJ1-1; the D gene is possibly TRBD1 (5 bases). The CDR3 contains 13 residues. Germline V gives CDR1 PRHDT, CDR2 FYEKMQ (reference sequence). The V and J ends lost 8 bases and 0 bases respectively, with 10 bases between them. In DNA form, the CDR3 reads TGTGCCAGCGGGGGGAACATGAACACTGAAGCTTTCTTT. Amino acid sequence: CASGGNMNTEAFF.

The chain uses TRBV4-1 and TRBJ2-2; TRBD2 matches at 12 bases. The CDR3 covers 15 residues. Germline lookup yields CDR1 MGHRA and CDR2 YSYEKL. The V segment lost 5 bases and the J segment 4 bases; nucleotides outside the gene matches: 2. The CDR3, as DNA: TGCGCCAGCAGCACTAGCGGGGGGCTCACCGGGGAGCTGTTTTTT. This codes for CASSTSGGLTGELFF.

This clone came up once. V is TRBV5-6 and J is TRBJ1-1; the match to TRBD1 covers 10 bases. J gave up 6 bases and V 3 bases, and 5 bases lay outside the gene matches. Germline CDR1 is SGHDT and CDR2 is YYEEEE. This CDR3 has 14 amino acids. The CDR3 DNA sequence: TGTGCCAGCAGCTATTCTGACAGGGGGCCTGAAGCTTTCTTT. Amino acids: CASSYSDRGPEAFF.

The gene calls are TRBV30 and TRBJ1-4; perhaps TRBD1 as D (6 bases). Trimming removed 5 bases from V and 8 bases from J, with 15 bases in between. CDR1 and CDR2 (germline): GTSNPN, SVGIG (reference sequence). This CDR3 spans 13 amino acids. In DNA, the CDR3 is TGTGCCTGGGACCAGGGACAAGGGGAAAAACTGTTTTTT. Protein product: CAWDQGQGEKLFF.

This sequence joins TRBV11-2 and TRBJ1-3; 7 bases are a match to TRBD1. The germline V gene has CDR1 SGHAT and CDR2 FQNNGV. The CDR3 runs to 12 residues. Unmatched junction bases numbered 4, after V lost 5 bases and J lost 9 bases. This chain's CDR3 is CASSLGTATIYF. The CDR3 bases are TGTGCCAGCAGCCTGGGGACAGCCACCATATATTTT.

This rearrangement joins TRBV30 to TRBJ1-2; D unclear. Between the trimmed V and J ends, which lost 6 bases and 8 bases, there was a span of 16 bases. CDR3 length: 12 residues. CDR1 is GTSNPN and CDR2 is SVGIG in the germline V gene (reference sequence). In DNA form, the CDR3 reads TGTGCCTGCCGGGGTCCTAAAAGAGGCTACACCTTC. As protein: CACRGPKRGYTF.

The chain joins TRBV27 to TRBJ1-1, with D tentatively TRBD1 (6 bases). The V end lost 5 bases, the J end lost 0 bases, and 13 bases lay between the germline ends. Germline CDR1 reads MNHEY; CDR2 reads SMNVEV (reference sequence). The CDR3 runs 15 residues. The CDR3 is CASSQRQEMNTEAFF. Written as DNA, the CDR3 is TGTGCCAGCAGTCAGAGACAGGAGATGAACACTGAAGCTTTCTTT.